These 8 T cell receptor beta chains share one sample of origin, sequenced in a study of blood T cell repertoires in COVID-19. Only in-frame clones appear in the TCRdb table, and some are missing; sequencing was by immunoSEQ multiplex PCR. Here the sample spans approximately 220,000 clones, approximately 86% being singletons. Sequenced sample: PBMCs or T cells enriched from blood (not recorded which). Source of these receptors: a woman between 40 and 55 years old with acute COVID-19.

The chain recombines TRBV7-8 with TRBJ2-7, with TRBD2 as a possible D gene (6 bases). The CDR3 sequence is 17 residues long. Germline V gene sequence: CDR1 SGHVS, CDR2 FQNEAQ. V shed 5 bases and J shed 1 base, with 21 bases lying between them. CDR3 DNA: TGTGCCAGCAGCCCGGGCCCTACTAGCTCCCCATCCTACGAGCAGTACTTC. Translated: CASSPGPTSSPSYEQYF.

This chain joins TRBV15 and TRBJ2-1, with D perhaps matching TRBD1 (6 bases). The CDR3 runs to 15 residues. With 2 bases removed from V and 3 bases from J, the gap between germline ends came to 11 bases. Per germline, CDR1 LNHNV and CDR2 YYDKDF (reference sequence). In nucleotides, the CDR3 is TGTGCCACCAGCAGAATTGGGACATTCTACAATGAGCAGTTCTTC. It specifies CATSRIGTFYNEQFF. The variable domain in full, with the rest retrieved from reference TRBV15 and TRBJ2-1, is DAMVIQNPRYQVTQFGKPVTLSCSQTLNHNVMYWYQQKSSQAPKLLFHYYDKDFNNEADTPDNFQSRRPNTSFCFLDIRSPGLGDTAMYLCATSRIGTFYNEQFFGPGTRLTVL.

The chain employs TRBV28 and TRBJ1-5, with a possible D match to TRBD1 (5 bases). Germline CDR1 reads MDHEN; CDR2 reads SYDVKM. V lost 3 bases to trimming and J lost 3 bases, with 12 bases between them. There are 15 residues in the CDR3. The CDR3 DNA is TGTGCCAGCAGTTTCGGAGGGGCCCTCAATCAGCCCCAGCATTTT. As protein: CASSFGGALNQPQHF.

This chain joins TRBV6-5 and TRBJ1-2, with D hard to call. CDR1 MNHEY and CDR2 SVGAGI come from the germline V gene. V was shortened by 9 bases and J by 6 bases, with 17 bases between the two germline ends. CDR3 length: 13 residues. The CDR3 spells CASKWSGSDGYTF. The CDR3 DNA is TGTGCCAGTAAATGGTCGGGTAGCGATGGCTACACCTTC.

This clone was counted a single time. This CDR3 is CASSESGSLAGDTGELFF. The CDR3 region has the DNA TGTGCCAGCAGTGAATCAGGGAGCCTAGCGGGAGACACCGGGGAGCTGTTTTTT. The chain combines TRBV25-1 with TRBJ2-2, with 10 bases identical to TRBD2. The CDR3 covers 18 residues. From germline, CDR1 is MGHDK and CDR2 SYGVNS. The V gene end was trimmed by 1 base and the J gene end by 3 bases; junction bases not matched to a gene: 8.

The CDR3 DNA sequence: TGCGCCAGCAGTCGACGGGTAGATAAAGAGACCCAGTACTTC. It specifies CASSRRVDKETQYF. The V call is TRBV23-1, the J call TRBJ2-5; D is unresolved. TRBV23-1 is an open reading frame whose function is uncertain. The germline V and J ends were trimmed by 4 bases and 3 bases, with 12 bases remaining between them. This CDR3 is built from 14 residues.

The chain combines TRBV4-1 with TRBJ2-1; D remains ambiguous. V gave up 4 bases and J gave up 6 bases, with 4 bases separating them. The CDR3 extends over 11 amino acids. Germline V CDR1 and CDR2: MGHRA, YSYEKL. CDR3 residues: CASSRGNEQFF. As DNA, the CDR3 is TGCGCCAGCAGCCGAGGCAATGAGCAGTTCTTC.

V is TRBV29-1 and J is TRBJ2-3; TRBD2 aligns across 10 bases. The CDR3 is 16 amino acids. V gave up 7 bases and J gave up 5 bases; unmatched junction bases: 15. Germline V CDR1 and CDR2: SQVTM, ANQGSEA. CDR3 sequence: CSAGSRLAGVEDTQYF. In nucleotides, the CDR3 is TGCAGCGCAGGGTCCCGACTAGCGGGTGTGGAAGATACGCAGTATTTT.